A single sample gave rise to the 7 T cell receptor beta chains below, sequenced in a study of cytomegalovirus exposure and HLA in healthy donors. The PCR used 60 Vbeta and 13 Jbeta primers. The repertoire was sequenced with immunoSEQ multiplex PCR; TCRdb's copy has only in-frame clones and lacks some. The table includes 130,000 to 150,000 clones, approximately 80% detected once. Source material: PBMCs. The receptors derive from a young woman in good health and CMV-seropositive.

This chain links TRBV19 with TRBJ2-5; D ambiguous. Trimming cost V 6 bases and J 5 bases, with 13 bases left between them. The germline CDR1 and CDR2 sequences are LNHDA and SQIVND (reference sequence). This CDR3 has 13 residues. CDR3 coding DNA: TGTGCCAGTAGGTCGGGTTTCCGGGAGACCCAGTACTTC. This gives the protein CASRSGFRETQYF.

V and J are TRBV5-6 and TRBJ1-2; a possible D gene is TRBD1 (5 bases). V lost 0 bases and J 7 bases, leaving 7 bases between the germline ends. The CDR3 extends over 12 amino acids. CDR1 and CDR2 (germline): SGHDT, YYEEEE. CDR3 protein: CASSLAGFGYTF. CDR3 in DNA: TGTGCCAGCAGCTTGGCAGGGTTTGGCTACACCTTC. The full variable domain, rest sourced from reference TRBV5-6 and TRBJ1-2, is DAGVTQSPTHLIKTRGQQVTLRCSPKSGHDTVSWYQQALGQGPQFIFQYYEEEERQRGNFPDRFSGHQFPNYSSELNVNALLLGDSALYLCASSLAGFGYTFGSGTRLTVV.

The chain combines TRBV5-1 with TRBJ1-1, with D perhaps matching TRBD1 (6 bases). V lost 0 bases and J 8 bases, leaving 14 bases between the germline ends. Germline CDR1 SGHRS, CDR2 YFSETQ. This CDR3 is built from 14 residues. CDR3 protein: CASSLGQGYGEAFF. The CDR3 DNA sequence: TGCGCCAGCAGCTTGGGGCAGGGGTATGGAGAAGCTTTCTTT.

V is TRBV28 and J is TRBJ2-3, with 9 nucleotides matching TRBD1. V dropped 6 bases and J dropped 5; count of bases not matched to a gene: 9. The CDR3 is 15 residues long. Germline CDR1 MDHEN, CDR2 SYDVKM. CDR3 sequence reads: CASRLPGQGIDTQYF. DNA for the CDR3: TGTGCCAGCAGGCTCCCGGGACAGGGAATAGATACGCAGTATTTT.

CDR3 in DNA: TGTGCCAGCAGCACGGCAGGGGAGCATGGGGGGGCCAACGTCCTGACTTTC. This encodes CASSTAGEHGGANVLTF. This chain joins TRBV7-9 and TRBJ2-6; TRBD1 is a possible D gene (6 bases). Per germline, CDR1 SEHNR and CDR2 FQNEAQ (reference sequence). The CDR3 is 17 residues long. V was pared by 5 bases and J by 4 bases, with 18 bases between.

This chain links TRBV25-1 with TRBJ1-2; D perhaps matches TRBD1 (6 bases). The CDR3 is made up of 14 amino acids. Per germline, CDR1 MGHDK and CDR2 SYGVNS. Trimming took off 3 bases at V and 8 bases at J, with 16 bases between the two ends. CDR3 in amino acids: CASSDSGGASGYTF. The CDR3 region has the DNA TGTGCCAGCAGTGATTCGGGGGGGGCTTCCGGCTACACCTTC.

The gene calls are TRBV5-1 and TRBJ2-2; no definite D call. Looked up from germline, CDR1 is SGHRS and CDR2 is YFSETQ. V dropped 0 bases and J dropped 1 base, with 10 bases sitting between them. CDR3 length: 16 residues. The CDR3 DNA reads as TGCGCCAGCAGCTTGGAAGGCGGCGGGAACACCGGGGAGCTGTTTTTT. As protein: CASSLEGGGNTGELFF.